The sequence of this T cell receptor beta chain was determined in a study of T cell repertoires in cytomegalovirus infection. Overall study results and limits: Frequencies of public TCR beta families were cumulated, and this identified carriers of CMV plus the relevant HLA.

Trimming at V came to 5 bases and at J to 6 bases, leaving 10 bases not matched to a gene. CDR3 size: 14 residues. Germline assignment: CDR1 KGHSH and CDR2 LQKENI. Using its own MiXCR run on the reads, TCRdb lists one record per CDR3 protein. The profile covers 200,000 to 300,000 distinct CDR3 sequences, with approximately 6.7% appearing a single time and around 6% taken by the ten largest. This clonotype was seen ten or more times. The antigen is unknown. This chain links TRBV18 with TRBJ2-7; TRBD1 matches at 7 bases. The sample comprised PBMCs. The source is a human donor in good health (CMV status not recorded). Some clones in this sample may be carry-over from other donors' samples. The CDR3 is CASSSGIDRAEQYF. CDR3 in DNA: TGTGCCAGCTCATCAGGAATTGACAGGGCCGAGCAGTACTTC. The full variable domain, in which reference TRBV18 and TRBJ2-7 provide the parts outside the CDR3, is NAGVMQNPRHLVRRRGQEARLRCSPMKGHSHVYWYRQLPEEGLKFMVYLQKENIIDESGMPKERFSAEFPKEGPSILRIQQVVRGDSAAYFCASSSGIDRAEQYFGPGTRLTVT.